This T cell receptor (beta chain) stems from a study of metastatic and nonmetastatic thyroid tumors. Study at large: Where malignant and benign thyroid patients were concerned, repertoires were compared across blood and tumor or nodule tissue. Study findings and constraints: Reported TCR beta diversity, measured in blood and tumor, was significantly higher for malignant thyroid tumors than for benign nodules.

None of the patients had undergone any treatment ahead of thyroid surgery. This clone has a count of ten or more. Antigen specificity is unknown. TCRdb ran MiXCR on the PCR reads. Of 23,000 or so clones in the sample, 22% were seen once. This sequence was found in a female donor with papillary thyroid cancer or a benign thyroid nodule (not recorded which). Some clones in this sample may be carry-over from other donors' samples. Source material: blood.

DNA of the CDR3: TGTGCCAGCAGCTGGGACTGGGGTGAGGACAATGAGCAGTTCTTC. As protein: CASSWDWGEDNEQFF. The chain employs TRBV11-3 and TRBJ2-1; possible D gene TRBD2, 6 bases. The CDR3 has 15 amino acids. V was clipped by 4 bases and J by 5 bases, with 15 bases between them. Per the germline V gene, CDR1 is SGHNT and CDR2 is YENEEA. The whole variable domain, remainder taken from reference TRBV11-3 and TRBJ2-1, is EAGVVQSPRYKIIEKKQPVAFWCNPISGHNTLYWYLQNLGQGPELLIRYENEEAVDDSQLPKDRFSAERLKGVDSTLKIQPAELGDSAVYLCASSWDWGEDNEQFFGPGTRLTVL.